This T cell receptor (beta chain) was sequenced in a study of blood T cell repertoires in COVID-19. Clones were read by immunoSEQ multiplex PCR, and TCRdb kept only the in-frame ones, dropping some. This sample carries about 210,000 clones, 70% to 90% of them seen once, and the ten largest clones take more than 4.5%. The CDR3 has 13 amino acids. With 8 bases clipped from V and 5 bases from J, the junction kept 5 bases outside the gene matches. The germline V gene has CDR1 MNHEY and CDR2 SVGAGI. Material for sequencing was peripheral blood. The chain carries TRBV6-5 and TRBJ2-5; 10 bases match TRBD2. The source is a man aged 50 to 60 with COVID-19, enrolled during active disease. In nucleotides, the CDR3 is TGTGCCAGCTCGAGCGGGGGGGCGGAGACCCAGTACTTC. Encoded protein: CASSSGGAETQYF.